This T cell receptor (beta chain) was observed in a study of cytomegalovirus exposure and HLA in healthy donors (dated by TCRdb to about 2017). General notes on the study: An earlier analysis of roughly 500 of the donors reported approximately 300 Gb of sequence data and 117 million unique TCR beta sequences from 150 million to 200 million T cells. An early release that covered 500 to 800 HLA-typed donors contained approximately 300 gigabases of sequencing data and 85 million to 100 million unique TCR sequences. Of the roughly 410 genotyped donors, 75% to 85% were placed in the genetic ancestry cluster associated with self-reported Caucasian donors. The study aimed to test whether cataloging public T cell receptors could reveal signatures of past pathogen exposure. The T cell repertoires of roughly 660 subjects were profiled by immunosequencing and related to cytomegalovirus serostatus. Besides the first cohort of more than 650 subjects, a separate validation cohort made up of roughly 130 different subjects was used. The study combined high-throughput TCR immunosequencing, statistical association of individual TCRs with disease status, and machine learning to predict cytomegalovirus infection status. In a later analysis, previously published TCR beta repertoires from 550 to 750 donors were re-analyzed and high-resolution HLA genotyping was added so that TCR occurrence patterns could be studied. The later analysis used no new phenotypic data to find candidate immune exposures, relying instead on TCR beta sequences and their occurrence across donors. To decide whether each TCR beta V gene segment behaved as functional or pseudogenic, an earlier analysis of some 600 of the donors relied on high-throughput TCR beta sequencing. Donor age, sex, ethnicity and CMV serostatus were compiled alongside the repertoire data. A later genetic analysis took genome-wide SNP genotypes for about 60% of the roughly 670 donors and used that subset as a discovery cohort. All discovery cohort repertoires had been generated using a single sequencing platform. Class I and class II HLA loci were covered by the typing at four-digit resolution. Typing coverage differed by locus: A, B, C, DRB1 and DQB1 were typed in roughly 629-630 donors, DQA1 in 522, DPA1 in over 600, and DPB1 in 400 to 490. A handful of DR-DQ haplotypes were treated as single units for association and clustering because of strong linkage in the cohort. Among approximately 370 genotyped donors of the cohort, an average of about 220,000 unique TCR beta nucleotide sequences was sequenced per donor, of which roughly 17% were non-productive. Broader findings and caveats from the paper: In both the original and validation cohorts, the classifier was reported to diagnose cytomegalovirus status with high specificity and sensitivity. Compared with equally common non-associated chains, HLA-associated TCR beta chains in a later analysis were more clonally expanded and had lower generation probabilities. A later genetic analysis associated a missense DCLRE1C variant with V-gene and J-gene trimming of TCR beta chains, and an independent cohort replicated the association. A few of the identified cytomegalovirus-associated TCR beta chains were confirmed in vitro to be specific for cytomegalovirus antigens. Correlated functional status among segregating V segments might be attributable to linkage disequilibrium, but an unknown experimental factor could not be ruled out. Most TCR sequences were seen in very few donors, while some public TCRs were found in many individuals. According to a later analysis, most CMV-associated TCR beta chains appeared to be HLA-restricted, and the HLA associations seemed to be driven largely by CMV exposure. At a false discovery rate of 0.05, a later analysis linked roughly 17,000 TCR beta sequences to specific HLA alleles. The cohort was sequenced for TCR beta chains only, and without alpha or paired-chain data the features that could be detected were limited. A later genetic analysis reported fewer N-insertions in productive TCRs among donors in an Asian-associated ancestry cluster than the roughly 700-donor mean. Sequencing depth was assumed to be roughly uniform across donors in the presence/absence analyses, though that assumption may not hold. The sequencing pipeline was judged likely to have produced a cluster of highly shared sequence variants as a technical artifact. Some IMGT-functional V segments, including TRBV6-2 and TRBV6-3, could not be distinguished by the 87-base-pair reads and were therefore excluded. In an earlier analysis of roughly 500 of the donors, most TCR beta V segments appeared in productive rearrangements about 87% or about 30% of the time, broadly matching IMGT annotations. In a later analysis, several top co-occurrence clusters were reported to appear linked to parvovirus B19, influenza, CMV and Epstein-Barr virus. A total of 164 TCR beta chains were listed by the study as associated with cytomegalovirus. The only immune exposure information available for the cohort was CMV serostatus. Because counts were too low, about 18 rarely observed V segments, including chromosome 9 orphons, were excluded from the earlier analysis of under 650 of the donors. In a later analysis, TCR association rates were found to vary across HLA loci, with the most associated TCRs seen for DRB1 alleles and the fewest for HLA-C alleles. Assigning TCR associations to individual alleles was difficult when HLA alleles, especially DR and DQ, strongly co-occurred. A further reported finding was that TCR beta sequences accurately predicted the HLA-A and HLA-B alleles for most subjects in the first cohort. It was suggested by the authors that the approach could potentially be generalized to other disease states and immunological phenotypes. Because HLA typing was unavailable for some donors at each locus, only the typed subset was used in association tests.

This clone was recorded only once. Its antigen specificity is not known. No per-base quality is available; no much larger clone lies one base away. The cohort comprised around 690 healthy bone marrow donors. At the time of sampling, all cohort members were nominally healthy, though unrecorded immune exposures were likely present. The donor tested CMV seropositive and was one of the 289 seropositive cohort members. Each donor provided a peripheral blood sample, and peripheral blood mononuclear cells were used for TCR beta sequencing. Genomic DNA was extracted from the blood cell samples with the Qiagen DNeasy Blood Extraction Kit. At the junction V is shortened by 2 bases and J by 0 bases, with 5 bases in between. Spanning cysteine to phenylalanine, the CDR3 consists of 14 amino acids. Only the CDR3 DNA is retained, 42 bases long and in frame from the first base. CDR1 and CDR2, looked up from the germline V gene, are MNHEY and SVGAGI.

To prepare the library, the immunoSEQ multiplex PCR assay was applied. A mixture of 60 forward primers for TCR Vbeta segments and 13 reverse primers for TCR Jbeta segments was used in the multiplex PCR. The CDR3 region of rearranged TCR beta genes was amplified from genomic DNA by a multiplex PCR assay. The amplified TCR beta libraries were sequenced on the Illumina HiSeq System as 87-base-pair reads. On the authors' methods: A later analysis tallied 75 million to 85 million unique TCR beta chains across the 640 or so repertoires, and around 12 million of those chains were shared by two or more donors. To remove PCR and sequencing errors, raw reads were error-corrected and collapsed into unique sequences using a nearest-neighbor algorithm that merged closely related sequences. To assign V, D and J gene segments, CDR3 sequences were aligned to IMGT reference sequences. For a sequence to be retained, at least a six-nucleotide match to both a V gene segment and a J gene segment was required. A rearrangement counted as productive if the CDR3 had no stop codons and remained in frame with V and J, and every other rearrangement counted as non-productive. Following IMGT convention, CDR3 was defined as the stretch from the second conserved V-encoded cysteine up to the conserved J-encoded phenylalanine. In an earlier analysis of some 550 of the donors, sequences lacking an unambiguous match to a single V gene segment were excluded. An earlier analysis of 500 to 700 of the donors classified V segments as functional when productive rearrangements were above 56.7% and as segregating when the standard deviation between donors was above 5%. A statistical classification framework was built for diagnosing cytomegalovirus status from the catalog of TCR beta chain sequences. V and J gene assignment, in a later analysis, came from comparing TCR nucleotide sequences with IMGT/GENE-DB human TR gene sequences. A later analysis assigned CDR3 sequences and most-parsimonious VDJ recombination scenarios with the TCRdist pipeline. In a later analysis, each TCR beta chain was defined by its CDR3 amino acid sequence together with its V-gene family, and reads without a unique V-gene family were excluded. As a way to deal with suspected cross-contamination and a sequencing artifact, a later analysis dropped over 550 nucleotide sequences that were highly shared and had low generation probability. In a later analysis, a clonal expansion index was calculated for each public chain from normalized within-repertoire ranks of inferred template counts. Generation probabilities in a later analysis came from a VDJ recombination model fitted to out-of-frame rearrangements, and those results were checked against IGoR. Hypergeometric tests were used in a later analysis to score TCR-TCR, TCR-HLA and TCR-CMV co-occurrence, with a repertoire-size bias correction applied to the TCR pairs. False discovery rates were estimated in a later analysis by permuting HLA or CMV assignments 20 times. In a later analysis, co-occurring TCRs were grouped using DBSCAN, and TCRdist sequence similarity was added for clustering within HLA-allele-positive subsets. Co-occurrence clustering excluded repertoires with fewer than 30,000 or more than 120,000 public chains, plus five with anomalous nucleotide sharing. TCRdb's version of the immuneACCESS table is confined to in-frame rearrangements and falls short of the full clone set. An unresolved V gene accounts for under half of the shortfall where checked; the remainder is of unknown origin. The V and J calls and the clone size are those of that table, but D and trimming were determined from the DNA. The sample table lists fewer than 200,000 clones, 80% of them with a count of one. The ten largest clones take up roughly 4.5% of the sample.

The sequencing sample was made of PBMCs. The clonotype originates from a woman in her 50s in good health and CMV-seropositive. The chain uses TRBV6-5 and TRBJ1-5, with the D segment identity uncertain. DNA sequence: TGTGCCAGCAGTTACCGGGATAGCAATCAGCCCCAGCATTTT. It specifies CASSYRDSNQPQHF.